This T cell receptor (beta chain) emerged from a study of T-cell reconstitution after alpha-beta-depleted transplantation in children. Study-wide findings and caveats: The main origin of T-cell counts and diversity one year after transplant was newly produced T cells. Some patients owed their high day-60 TCRbeta diversity to surviving recipient T cells and thymic progenitors. About two months after transplant, alpha-beta T cells reportedly came from several hundred expanded graft clones.

Preparation of the TCRbeta library involved a method that used unique molecular identifiers. One entry per CDR3 protein results from TCRdb running MiXCR on the PCR reads. The data show a few hundred thousand distinct CDR3 sequences, with approximately 30% seen just once and approximately 39% held by the top ten. V was clipped by 6 bases and J by 7 bases; unmatched bases: 12. The CDR3 is 16 amino acids. Per the germline V gene, CDR1 is ENHRY and CDR2 is SYGVKD. This clonotype was seen a handful of times. Its antigen is not known. The source is a boy under two years old with Wiskott-Aldrich syndrome, due to receive a stem cell transplant. Sequencing was performed on PBMCs, taken before TCRalphabeta/CD19-depleted stem cell transplant. This chain joins TRBV10-3 and TRBJ2-1; 10 positions agree with TRBD2. CDR3 residues: CAISPLAGVIRNEQFF. The CDR3 region has the DNA TGTGCCATCAGCCCTCTAGCGGGAGTGATCAGGAATGAGCAGTTCTTC.